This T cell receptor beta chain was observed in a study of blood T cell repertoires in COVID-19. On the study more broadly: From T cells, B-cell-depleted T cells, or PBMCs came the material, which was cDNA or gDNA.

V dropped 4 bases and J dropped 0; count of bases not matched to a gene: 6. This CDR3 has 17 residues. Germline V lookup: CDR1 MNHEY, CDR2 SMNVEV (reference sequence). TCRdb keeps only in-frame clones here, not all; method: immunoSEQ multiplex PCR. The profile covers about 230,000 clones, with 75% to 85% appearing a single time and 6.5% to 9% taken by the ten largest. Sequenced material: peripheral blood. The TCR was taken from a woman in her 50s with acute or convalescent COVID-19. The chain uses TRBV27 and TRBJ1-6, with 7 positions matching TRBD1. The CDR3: CASSSRGGSSYNSPLHF. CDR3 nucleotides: TGTGCCAGCAGTTCAAGAGGGGGCAGCTCCTATAATTCACCCCTCCACTTT.